This TCR beta chain was documented in a study of cytomegalovirus exposure and HLA in healthy donors. Overall study: A preliminary data release comprised tens of millions of unique TCRs obtained from HLA-typed donors. Whole-study results and caveats: Rare TCR sequences dominated, though some public TCRs recurred in many donors. In a later analysis, an Asian-associated ancestry cluster reportedly showed fewer N-insertions than the roughly 710-donor mean.

The study ran its PCR with 60 Vbeta and 13 Jbeta primers. Method: immunoSEQ multiplex PCR; TCRdb's copy keeps in-frame clones and lacks some. Found here are about 150,000 clones, 9.4% of them singletons; the top ten hold less than 2%. With V trimmed by 3 bases and J by 4 bases, 4 bases remained unmatched. The CDR3 runs 15 residues. Germline CDR1 SGHRS, CDR2 YFSETQ. Details on this clone: Its antigen is unknown.

The chain employs TRBV5-1 and TRBJ2-1; 10 bases agree with TRBD2. Sequencing was done on a sample of PBMCs. This sequence was found in a male donor in good health and CMV-seronegative. CDR3 in amino acids: CASSSGLASYNEQFF. CDR3 in DNA: TGCGCCAGCAGCTCGGGACTAGCGTCATACAATGAGCAGTTCTTC.